Sequencing of this TCR beta chain was carried out in a study of radiotherapy plus CTLA-4 blockade in lung cancer. CDR3 length: 13 residues. Germline CDR1 is MNHEY and CDR2 is SMNVEV (reference sequence). The V end lost 6 bases, the J end lost 4 bases, and 11 bases lay between the germline ends. Assay: immunoSEQ multiplex PCR; the TCRdb copy retains only in-frame clones and omits some. The sample gives tens of thousands of clones, under 80% of which show up once; approximately 4% is in the top ten. Sequences were derived from peripheral blood, sampled from a patient treated with radiotherapy plus ipilimumab. The V call is TRBV27, the J call TRBJ2-3, with D possibly being TRBD1 (5 bases). The source of this sequence is a human donor with non-small cell lung cancer who had a partial response to radiotherapy plus ipilimumab. Some clones in this sample may be carry-over from other donors' samples. The CDR3 sequence: CASRAQVPDTQYF. Here the CDR3 DNA reads TGTGCCAGCAGGGCACAGGTCCCAGATACGCAGTATTTT.